Included here is one TCR beta chain sequence, with context. These data originate in a study of identical twins. TCRdb redid the calling of the 5' RACE reads with MiXCR, one entry per CDR3 protein. The data show approximately 600,000 distinct CDR3 sequences, 7.5% to 10% seen once. Trimming left V 1 base short and J 0 bases short, with 13 bases between. Germline V gene sequence: CDR1 SQVTM, CDR2 ANQGSEA. This CDR3 comprises 15 residues. These data were likewise used in another study, on yellow fever vaccine responses in identical twins.

The sample consisted of PBMCs. The source is a woman aged 18-35 years in good health. V usage is TRBV29-1 and J usage is TRBJ2-7, with TRBD2 as a possible D gene (5 bases). CDR3 sequence (DNA): TGCAGCGTTGAAGTAATGTCGGGGATCTCCTACGAGCAGTACTTC. Translation: CSVEVMSGISYEQYF.